Described below is a single T cell receptor (beta chain) sequence and its context. Its antigen remains unknown. The data were taken from a study of response to subunit inactivated influenza vaccine. Findings of the study overall: The authors proposed limited new T cell recruitment per seasonal influenza vaccination.

From the RT-PCR reads, TCRdb called clonotypes with MiXCR, one entry per CDR3 protein. The sample shows 500,000 to 650,000 distinct CDR3 sequences, approximately 7.6% of them seen only once. J lost 5 bases, V lost 2 bases, and 7 bases had no gene match. This CDR3 spans 15 amino acids. In germline, CDR1 is SGHKS, CDR2 YYEKEE (reference sequence). This TCR came from a man between 50 and 69 years old who received an inactivated influenza vaccine. V and J are TRBV5-5 and TRBJ2-1, with 7 positions matching TRBD2. Sequenced material: PBMCs from blood, taken roughly 24 months after vaccination. CDR3 DNA sequence: TGTGCCAGCAGCTTCTGGGGCGGGAGTCACAATGAGCAGTTCTTC. It specifies CASSFWGGSHNEQFF.